Given below is one T cell receptor beta chain in context. Source study methods: Sequence data from immunoSEQ were junction-only and lacked quality scores; consequently, filtering differed. TCRdb keeps only in-frame clones here, not all; method: immunoSEQ multiplex PCR. V, J and clone size derive from that table, while D and trimming were established from the DNA sequence. This sample has over 2 million clones, with roughly 90% found just once. These data come from a study of shared clonotypes between healthy human individuals. This CDR3 region has 14 residues. Germline lookup yields CDR1 MNHNY and CDR2 SVGAGI (reference sequence). V was clipped by 5 bases and J by 8 bases; unmatched bases: 6.

The sequence was collected from a man between 18 and 35 years old in good health. Some clones in this sample may be carry-over from other donors' samples. Source material: naive CD4+ T cells from PBMCs. The subset was: CD45RA+ positively selected. The J gene is TRBJ1-2, the V gene TRBV6-6, with 12 positions matching TRBD1. CDR3 in DNA: TGTGCCAGCAGTGTGGGACAGGGGGCGCAGGGCTACACCTTC. Its translation: CASSVGQGAQGYTF.